This T cell receptor beta chain originates from a study of T-cell reconstitution after alpha-beta-depleted transplantation in children. Unique molecular identifiers were incorporated during preparation of the TCRbeta library. TCRdb used MiXCR to reprocess the PCR reads, holding one entry per CDR3 protein. The repertoire holds approximately 640,000 distinct CDR3 sequences, over 15% seen once, with over 0.95% in the top ten. CDR1 is SGHRS, CDR2 YFSETQ, per germline. Trimming at V came to 2 bases and at J to 7 bases, leaving 5 bases not matched to a gene. The CDR3 is 14 residues long. This clonotype was counted between two and nine times.

This specimen consisted of PBMCs from the stem cell graft donor, obtained from the stem cell graft. This chain joins TRBV5-1 and TRBJ2-1, with 8 bases lining up with TRBD2. The TCR was taken from a human donor who donated a stem cell graft to a child with acute myeloid leukemia. In DNA, the CDR3 is TGCGCCAGCAGCTTCTTGGGCGGGGGGAATGAGCAGTTCTTC. As protein: CASSFLGGGNEQFF.